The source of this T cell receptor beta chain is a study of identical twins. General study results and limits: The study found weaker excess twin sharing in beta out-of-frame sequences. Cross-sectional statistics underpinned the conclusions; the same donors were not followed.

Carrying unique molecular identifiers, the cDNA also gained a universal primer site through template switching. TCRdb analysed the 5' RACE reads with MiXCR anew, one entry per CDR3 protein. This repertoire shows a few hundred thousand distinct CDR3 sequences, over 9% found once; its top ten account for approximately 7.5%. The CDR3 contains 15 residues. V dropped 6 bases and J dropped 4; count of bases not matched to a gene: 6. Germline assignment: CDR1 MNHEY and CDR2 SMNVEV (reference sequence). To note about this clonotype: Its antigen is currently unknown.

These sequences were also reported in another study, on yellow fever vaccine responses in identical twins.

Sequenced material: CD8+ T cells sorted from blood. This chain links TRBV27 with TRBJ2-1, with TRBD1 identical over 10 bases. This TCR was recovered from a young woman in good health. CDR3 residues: CASRPGTGVYNEQFF. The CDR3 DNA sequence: TGTGCCAGCAGGCCCGGGACAGGGGTGTACAATGAGCAGTTCTTC.